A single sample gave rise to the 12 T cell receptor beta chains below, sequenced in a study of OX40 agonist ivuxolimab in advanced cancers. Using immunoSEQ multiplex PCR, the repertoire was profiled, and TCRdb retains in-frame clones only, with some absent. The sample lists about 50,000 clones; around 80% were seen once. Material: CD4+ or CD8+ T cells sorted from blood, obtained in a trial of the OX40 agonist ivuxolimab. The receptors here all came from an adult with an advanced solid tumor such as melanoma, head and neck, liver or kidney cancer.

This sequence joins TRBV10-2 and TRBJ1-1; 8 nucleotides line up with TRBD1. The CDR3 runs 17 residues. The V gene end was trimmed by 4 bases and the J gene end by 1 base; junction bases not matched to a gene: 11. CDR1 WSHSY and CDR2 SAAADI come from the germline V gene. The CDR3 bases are TGCGCCAGCAGTGGGGGGGTTTACAGGGGGAAGAACACTGAAGCTTTCTTT. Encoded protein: CASSGGVYRGKNTEAFF.

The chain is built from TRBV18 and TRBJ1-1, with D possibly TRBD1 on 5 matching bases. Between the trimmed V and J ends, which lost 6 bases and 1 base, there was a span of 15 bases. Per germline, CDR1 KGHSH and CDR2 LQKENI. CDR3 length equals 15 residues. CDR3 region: CASSPRRGENTEAFF. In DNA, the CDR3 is TGTGCCAGCTCTCCCCGCCGGGGCGAGAACACTGAAGCTTTCTTT.

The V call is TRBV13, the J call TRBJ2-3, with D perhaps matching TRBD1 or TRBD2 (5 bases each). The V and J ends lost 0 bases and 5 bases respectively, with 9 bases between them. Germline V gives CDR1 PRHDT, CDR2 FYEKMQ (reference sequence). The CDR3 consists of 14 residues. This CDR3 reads CASSLGPGGDTQYF. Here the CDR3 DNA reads TGTGCCAGCAGCTTAGGGCCTGGGGGAGATACGCAGTATTTT.

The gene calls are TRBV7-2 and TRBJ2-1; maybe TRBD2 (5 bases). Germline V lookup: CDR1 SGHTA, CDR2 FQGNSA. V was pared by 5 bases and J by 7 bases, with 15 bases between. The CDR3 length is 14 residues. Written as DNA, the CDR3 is TGTGCCAGCAGCCCGGGATACTACTATAATGAGCAGTTCTTC. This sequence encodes CASSPGYYYNEQFF.

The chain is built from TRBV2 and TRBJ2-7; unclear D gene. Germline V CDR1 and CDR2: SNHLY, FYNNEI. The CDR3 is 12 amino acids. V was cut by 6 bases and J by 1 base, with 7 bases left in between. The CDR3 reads CASRRSSYEQYF. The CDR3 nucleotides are TGTGCCAGCAGGAGGAGTTCCTACGAGCAGTACTTC.

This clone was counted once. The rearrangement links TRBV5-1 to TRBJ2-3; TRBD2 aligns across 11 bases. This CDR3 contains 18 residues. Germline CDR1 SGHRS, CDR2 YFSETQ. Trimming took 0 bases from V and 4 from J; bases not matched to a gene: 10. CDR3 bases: TGCGCCAGCAGCTTGGGGGTTGCTAGCGGGAGGATTGCAGATACGCAGTATTTT. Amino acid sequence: CASSLGVASGRIADTQYF.

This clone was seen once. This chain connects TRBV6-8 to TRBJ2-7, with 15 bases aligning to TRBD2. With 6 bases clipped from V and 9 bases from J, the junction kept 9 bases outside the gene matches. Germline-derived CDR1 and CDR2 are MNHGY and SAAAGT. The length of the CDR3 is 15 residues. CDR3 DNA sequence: TGTGCCAGCAGGGCGGGACTAGCGGGGGGCCACGGGCAGTACTTC. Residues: CASRAGLAGGHGQYF.

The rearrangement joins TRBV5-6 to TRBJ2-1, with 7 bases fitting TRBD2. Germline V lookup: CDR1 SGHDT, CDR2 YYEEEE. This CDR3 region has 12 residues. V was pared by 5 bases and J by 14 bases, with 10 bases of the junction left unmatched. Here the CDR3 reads CASRNERDREFF. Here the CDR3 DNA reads TGTGCCAGCAGGAACGAGCGGGATAGGGAGTTCTTC. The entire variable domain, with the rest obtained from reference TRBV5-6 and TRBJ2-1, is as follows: DAGVTQSPTHLIKTRGQQVTLRCSPKSGHDTVSWYQQALGQGPQFIFQYYEEEERQRGNFPDRFSGHQFPNYSSELNVNALLLGDSALYLCASRNERDREFFGPGTRLTVL.

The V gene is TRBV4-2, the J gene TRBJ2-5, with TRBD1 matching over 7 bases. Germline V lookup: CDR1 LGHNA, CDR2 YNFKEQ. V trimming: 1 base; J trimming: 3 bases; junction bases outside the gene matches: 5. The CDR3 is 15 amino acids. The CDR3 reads CASSQGAGGEETQYF. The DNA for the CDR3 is TGTGCCAGCAGCCAAGGGGCAGGGGGTGAAGAGACCCAGTACTTC.

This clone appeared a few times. The CDR3 nucleotides are TGCGCCAGCAGCTGGGGTGGGACAGGGGTAGGCGAGCAGTACTTC. It codes for CASSWGGTGVGEQYF. The rearrangement links TRBV5-1 to TRBJ2-7, with 10 nucleotides matching TRBD1. The CDR3 is made up of 15 amino acids. The germline gives CDR1 SGHRS, CDR2 YFSETQ. J was trimmed by 6 bases and V by 3 bases; bases with no gene match: 9.

The CDR3: CASSYSILAVTYEQYF. CDR3 DNA: TGTGCCAGCAGTTACTCGATACTAGCGGTGACCTACGAGCAGTACTTC. The rearrangement uses TRBV6-6 and TRBJ2-7; TRBD2 aligns across 8 bases. This CDR3 spans 16 amino acids. Trimming took 0 bases from V and 2 from J; bases not matched to a gene: 6. The germline CDR1 and CDR2 sequences are MNHNY and SVGAGI (reference sequence).

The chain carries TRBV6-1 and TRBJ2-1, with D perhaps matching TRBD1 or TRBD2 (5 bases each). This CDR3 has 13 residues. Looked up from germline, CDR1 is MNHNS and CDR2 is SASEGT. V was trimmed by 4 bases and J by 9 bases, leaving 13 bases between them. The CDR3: CASSGRRESEQFF. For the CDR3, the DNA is TGTGCCAGCAGTGGCCGCAGGGAGAGTGAGCAGTTCTTC.